These 20 T cell receptor beta chains were sequenced from one sample in a study of CD8+CD57+ T cells in acquired aplastic anemia. Flow cytometry had shown expanded CD8+CD57+ cells in the patients chosen for sequencing. For CDR3 and TCR beta VDJ profiling, genomic DNA was the template used. TCRdb re-called the reads with MiXCR, one entry per CDR3 protein. The table shows about 120,000 distinct CDR3 sequences, with under 65% occurring only once. Sequenced sample: sorted CD4+, CD8+, or CD8+CD57+ T cells (not recorded which) from PBMCs. The receptors derive from a human donor with aplastic anemia.

V gene TRBV29-1 combines with J gene TRBJ2-7, with TRBD1 matching over 7 bases. Germline assignment: CDR1 SQVTM and CDR2 ANQGSEA. The CDR3 runs 13 residues. The trim removed 2 bases at V and 7 bases at J, leaving 8 bases unmatched. The CDR3, as DNA: TGCAGCGTTGAATTCGGACAGGATTATGAGCAGTACTTC. Its protein product is CSVEFGQDYEQYF.

The table lists this clonotype with many counts. V is TRBV9 and J is TRBJ1-6; D is ambiguous. This CDR3 has 15 amino acids. Trimming stripped 2 bases from V and 10 bases from J, with 16 bases between. The germline V gene encodes CDR1 SGDLS and CDR2 YYNGEE. The CDR3 DNA follows: TGTGCCAGCAGCGTTTTTTCCCAAGGAAACTCACCCCTCCACTTT. Amino acids: CASSVFSQGNSPLHF.

This clonotype was detected ten times or more. The chain uses TRBV12-3 or TRBV12-4 and TRBJ1-2; D is possibly TRBD1 (5 bases). V gave up 6 bases and J gave up 1 base, with 15 bases separating them. The CDR3 has 15 residues. DNA for the CDR3: TGTGCCAGCAGCCCAGAAACGGGGGGTAACTATGGCTACACCTTC. Translating it yields CASSPETGGNYGYTF.

J is TRBJ1-1 and V is TRBV29-1, with 7 bases matching TRBD1. J lost 1 base, V lost 6 bases, and 8 bases had no gene match. CDR1 is SQVTM and CDR2 is ANQGSEA in the germline V gene. The CDR3 sequence is 14 residues long. In DNA, the CDR3 is TGCAGCGTGCGAGTACAGGGGAGGAACACTGAAGCTTTCTTT. It codes for CSVRVQGRNTEAFF. The variable domain in full, with the rest retrieved from reference TRBV29-1 and TRBJ1-1, is SAVISQKPSRDICQRGTSLTIQCQVDSQVTMMFWYRQQPGQSLTLIATANQGSEATYESGFVIDKFPISRPNLTFSTLTVSNMSPEDSSIYLCSVRVQGRNTEAFFGQGTRLTVV.

This clonotype was detected a few times. J is TRBJ1-2 and V is TRBV27, with D possibly being TRBD1 (5 bases). CDR1 is MNHEY, CDR2 SMNVEV, per germline (reference sequence). The V end was cut by 5 bases, the J end by 8 bases, with 15 bases between. The CDR3 spans 13 residues. The CDR3 loop is CASSPWGVWGYTF. The CDR3 DNA reads as TGTGCCAGCAGTCCGTGGGGGGTCTGGGGCTACACCTTC.

This rearrangement joins TRBV5-6 to TRBJ2-5; D is perhaps TRBD2 (6 bases). V gave up 0 bases and J gave up 6 bases, with 15 bases separating them. The length of the CDR3 is 15 residues. Germline lookup yields CDR1 SGHDT and CDR2 YYEEEE. Here the CDR3 reads CASSLGAGPSKTQYF. The CDR3 DNA is TGTGCCAGCAGCTTGGGGGCGGGACCGTCAAAGACCCAGTACTTC.

The chain uses TRBV29-1 and TRBJ2-7, with D unresolved. Germline V gene data show CDR1 as SQVTM and CDR2 as ANQGSEA. The CDR3 extends over 12 amino acids. The V end lost 4 bases, the J end lost 3 bases, and 10 bases lay between the germline ends. CDR3 DNA: TGCAGCGTTGTATGGACGGACTACGAGCAGTACTTC. It encodes CSVVWTDYEQYF.

The rearrangement joins TRBV2 to TRBJ2-5; D not resolved. The V end lost 5 bases, the J end lost 3 bases, and 1 base lay between the germline ends. The length of the CDR3 is 10 residues. Germline V gene sequence: CDR1 SNHLY, CDR2 FYNNEI. CDR3 coding DNA: TGTGCCAGCAGTAAAGAGACCCAGTACTTC. The encoded protein is CASSKETQYF. The entire variable domain, with the rest obtained from reference TRBV2 and TRBJ2-5, is as follows: EPEVTQTPSHQVTQMGQEVILRCVPISNHLYFYWYRQILGQKVEFLVSFYNNEISEKSEIFDDQFSVERPDGSNFTLKIRSTKLEDSAMYFCASSKETQYFGPGTRLLVL.

As DNA, the CDR3 is TGCAGCGTGGCCCCCGGCCCCAGGGAGGGTGAGCAGTTCTTC. Encoded protein: CSVAPGPREGEQFF. This chain joins TRBV29-1 and TRBJ2-1; TRBD2 matches at 7 bases. Germline V gene sequence: CDR1 SQVTM, CDR2 ANQGSEA. With V trimmed by 6 bases and J by 9 bases, 14 bases remained unmatched. The CDR3 is 14 amino acids.

The rearrangement links TRBV29-1 to TRBJ2-7; the match to TRBD1 covers 11 bases. Germline CDR1 and CDR2: SQVTM and ANQGSEA. The CDR3 totals 14 residues. V trimming: 4 bases; J trimming: 2 bases; junction bases outside the gene matches: 4. The CDR3 DNA reads TGCAGCGTTGTGGGACAGGGGGTGACCTACGAGCAGTACTTC. Translated, it gives CSVVGQGVTYEQYF.

This clonotype showed up many times. V gene TRBV5-5 combines with J gene TRBJ2-7; D is unclear. The V gene lost 0 bases and the J gene lost 3 bases, with 13 bases spanning the gap. CDR3 length: 15 residues. Germline V gene data show CDR1 as SGHKS and CDR2 as YYEKEE (reference sequence). The CDR3: CASSLAGPDLYEQYF. Written as DNA, the CDR3 is TGTGCCAGCAGCTTGGCTGGGCCGGACCTCTACGAGCAGTACTTC. Variable domain in full (rest from reference TRBV5-5 and TRBJ2-7): DAGVTQSPTHLIKTRGQQVTLRCSPISGHKSVSWYQQVLGQGPQFIFQYYEKEERGRGNFPDRFSARQFPNYSSELNVNALLLGDSALYLCASSLAGPDLYEQYFGPGTRLTVT.

The rearrangement uses TRBV2 and TRBJ2-1; D is ambiguous. Trimming pared 7 bases from V and 6 bases from J, leaving 7 bases between. The CDR3 is made up of 11 amino acids. Germline V CDR1 and CDR2: SNHLY, FYNNEI. The DNA for the CDR3 is TGTGCCAGCACTCTGGTCAATGAGCAGTTCTTC. As protein: CASTLVNEQFF. The full variable domain, completed using reference TRBV2 and TRBJ2-1, is EPEVTQTPSHQVTQMGQEVILRCVPISNHLYFYWYRQILGQKVEFLVSFYNNEISEKSEIFDDQFSVERPDGSNFTLKIRSTKLEDSAMYFCASTLVNEQFFGPGTRLTVL.

For this clonotype: This could be a read error, since a much larger clone is one nucleotide away. The gene calls are TRBV10-3 and TRBJ2-5; D possibly corresponds to TRBD2 (5 bases). CDR3 length equals 14 residues. Per the germline V gene, CDR1 is ENHRY and CDR2 is SYGVKD. The CDR3 DNA sequence: TGTGCCAGCAGTCCATACGGGGTAAAAGAGACCCAGTACTTC. Residues: CASSPYGVKETQYF.

This clonotype was picked up a small number of times. The genes are TRBV29-1 and TRBJ1-2, with 10 nucleotides matching TRBD1. The germline CDR1 and CDR2 sequences are SQVTM and ANQGSEA. CDR3 length equals 17 residues. J gave up 5 bases and V 5 bases, and 17 bases lay outside the gene matches. CDR3 nucleotides: TGCAGCGTTCCCCAAAGGCGTGGGACAGGGGTAGATTATGGCTACACCTTC. Its protein is CSVPQRRGTGVDYGYTF.

This rearrangement joins TRBV2 to TRBJ2-5; 10 bases match TRBD2. The CDR3 totals 16 residues. Germline-derived CDR1 and CDR2 are SNHLY and FYNNEI. Unmatched junction bases numbered 5, after V lost 0 bases and J lost 4 bases. CDR3 residues: CASSEADIAGGETQYF. The DNA of the CDR3 is TGTGCCAGCAGTGAAGCGGATATAGCGGGAGGAGAGACCCAGTACTTC. The complete variable domain, with remaining parts taken from reference TRBV2 and TRBJ2-5, reads EPEVTQTPSHQVTQMGQEVILRCVPISNHLYFYWYRQILGQKVEFLVSFYNNEISEKSEIFDDQFSVERPDGSNFTLKIRSTKLEDSAMYFCASSEADIAGGETQYFGPGTRLLVL.

This chain uses TRBV19 with TRBJ1-2, with D possibly matching TRBD1 (6 bases). Per germline, CDR1 LNHDA and CDR2 SQIVND (reference sequence). The CDR3 length is 14 residues. Trimming stripped 4 bases from V and 2 bases from J, with 11 bases between. CDR3 residues: CASSTTTGNYGYTF. CDR3 sequence (DNA): TGTGCCAGTAGTACAACCACAGGGAACTATGGCTACACCTTC.

Regarding this clonotype: The junction shows a germline mismatch at one end, possibly a read error. CDR3 region: CSARGGLPQETQYF. The CDR3 DNA follows: TGCAGTGCTAGGGGGGGGCTCCCACAAGAGACCCAGTATTTC. The chain links TRBV20-1 to TRBJ2-5, with D perhaps TRBD2 (7 bases). The CDR3 is made up of 14 amino acids. The germline gives CDR1 DFQATT, CDR2 SNEGSKA (reference sequence).

The chain has TRBV29-1 and TRBJ2-2, with 11 bases that match TRBD2. The CDR3 spans 15 residues. Germline CDR1 SQVTM, CDR2 ANQGSEA. V lost 4 bases, J lost 5 bases, and 6 bases stayed unmatched. The chain's CDR3 is CSVVLAGAPTGELFF. CDR3 DNA: TGCAGCGTTGTACTAGCGGGGGCCCCGACCGGGGAGCTGTTTTTT.

In this sample, this clonotype turned up many times. The V call is TRBV6-5, the J call TRBJ1-2; D may be TRBD1 (5 bases). Per the germline V gene, CDR1 is MNHEY and CDR2 is SVGAGI. The length of the CDR3 is 14 residues. Trimming took 2 bases from V and 3 from J, leaving 10 bases between them. This chain's CDR3 is CASSYEPGYYGYTF. As DNA, the CDR3 is TGTGCCAGCAGTTACGAACCAGGGTACTATGGCTACACCTTC.

This clonotype was counted between two and nine times. This chain uses TRBV6-1 with TRBJ2-6; the D is unclear. Germline V gene sequence: CDR1 MNHNS, CDR2 SASEGT. V gave up 5 bases and J gave up 0 bases, with 5 bases separating them. This CDR3 contains 14 residues. The CDR3 region is CASSPSSGANVLTF. In DNA, the CDR3 is TGTGCCAGCAGTCCGAGCTCTGGGGCCAACGTCCTGACTTTC.